The sequence of this TCR beta chain was determined in a study of blood T cell repertoires in COVID-19. The table lists this clone with a count of one. Method: immunoSEQ multiplex PCR; TCRdb's copy keeps in-frame clones and lacks some. This table has approximately 93,000 clones, 70% to 90% appearing once. V dropped 5 bases and J dropped 6 bases, with 8 bases sitting between them. The CDR3 is 11 residues long. Germline CDR1 reads SGHTA; CDR2 reads FQGNSA. The receptor's source is a man in his 60s with acute or convalescent COVID-19. The chain carries TRBV7-2 and TRBJ2-7; D remains ambiguous. The sample taken for sequencing was peripheral blood. Here the CDR3 reads CASSPRSEQYF. CDR3 nucleotides: TGTGCCAGCAGCCCTCGGAGCGAGCAGTACTTC. The full variable domain, in which reference TRBV7-2 and TRBJ2-7 provide the parts outside the CDR3, is GAGVSQSPSNKVTEKGKDVELRCDPISGHTALYWYRQSLGQGLEFLIYFQGNSAPDKSGLPSDRFSAERTGGSVSTLTIQRTQQEDSAVYLCASSPRSEQYFGPGTRLTVT.